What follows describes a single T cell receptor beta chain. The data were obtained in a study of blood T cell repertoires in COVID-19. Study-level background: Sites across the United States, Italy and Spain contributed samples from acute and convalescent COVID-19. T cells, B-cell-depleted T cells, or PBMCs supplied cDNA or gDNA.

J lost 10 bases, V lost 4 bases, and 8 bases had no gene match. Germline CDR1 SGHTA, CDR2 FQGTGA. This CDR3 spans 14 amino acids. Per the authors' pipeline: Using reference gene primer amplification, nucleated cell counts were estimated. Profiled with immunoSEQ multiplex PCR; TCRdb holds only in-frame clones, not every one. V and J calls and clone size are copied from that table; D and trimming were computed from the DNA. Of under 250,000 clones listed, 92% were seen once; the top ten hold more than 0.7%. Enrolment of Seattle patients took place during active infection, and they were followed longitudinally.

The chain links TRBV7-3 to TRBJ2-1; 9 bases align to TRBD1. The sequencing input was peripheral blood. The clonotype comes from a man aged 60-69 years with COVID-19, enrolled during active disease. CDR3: CASSSRQGVGEQFF. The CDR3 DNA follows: TGTGCCAGCAGCTCTCGACAGGGGGTTGGGGAGCAGTTCTTC. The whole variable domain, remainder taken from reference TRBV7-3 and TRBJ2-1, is GAGVSQTPSNKVTEKGKYVELRCDPISGHTALYWYRQSLGQGPEFLIYFQGTGAADDSGLPNDRFFAVRPEGSVSTLKIQRTERGDSAVYLCASSSRQGVGEQFFGPGTRLTVL.